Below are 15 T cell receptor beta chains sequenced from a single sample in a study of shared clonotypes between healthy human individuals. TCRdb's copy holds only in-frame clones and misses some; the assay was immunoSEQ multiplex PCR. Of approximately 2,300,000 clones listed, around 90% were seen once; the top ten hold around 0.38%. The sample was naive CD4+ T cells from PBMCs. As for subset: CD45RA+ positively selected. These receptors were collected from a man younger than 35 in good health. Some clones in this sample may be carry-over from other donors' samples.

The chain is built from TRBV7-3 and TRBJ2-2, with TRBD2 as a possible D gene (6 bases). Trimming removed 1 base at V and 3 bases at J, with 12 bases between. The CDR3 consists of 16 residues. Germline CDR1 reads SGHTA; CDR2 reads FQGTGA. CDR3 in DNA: TGTGCCAGCAGCTTAATCTCGGGAGTGGACACCGGGGAGCTGTTTTTT. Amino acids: CASSLISGVDTGELFF.

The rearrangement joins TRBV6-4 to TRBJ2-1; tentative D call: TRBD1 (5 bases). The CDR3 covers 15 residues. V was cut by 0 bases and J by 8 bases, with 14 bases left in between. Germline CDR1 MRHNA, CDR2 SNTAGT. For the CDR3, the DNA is TGTGCCAGCAGTGACTCGACGAGCAGGGCCGATGAGCAGTTCTTC. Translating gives CASSDSTSRADEQFF.

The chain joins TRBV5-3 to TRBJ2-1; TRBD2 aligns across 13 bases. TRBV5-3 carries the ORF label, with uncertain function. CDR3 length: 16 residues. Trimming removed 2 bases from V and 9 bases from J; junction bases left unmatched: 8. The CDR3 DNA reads TGTGCCAGAAGCTTCCTACTAGCGGGAGGGCCTTGTGAGCAGTTCTTC. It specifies CARSFLLAGGPCEQFF.

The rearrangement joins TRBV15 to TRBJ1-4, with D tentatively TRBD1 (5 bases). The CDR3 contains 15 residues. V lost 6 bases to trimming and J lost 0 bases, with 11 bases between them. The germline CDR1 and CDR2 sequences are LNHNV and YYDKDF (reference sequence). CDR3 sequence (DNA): TGTGCCACCAGGGGGAGGGGTGCAACTAATGAAAAACTGTTTTTT. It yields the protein CATRGRGATNEKLFF.

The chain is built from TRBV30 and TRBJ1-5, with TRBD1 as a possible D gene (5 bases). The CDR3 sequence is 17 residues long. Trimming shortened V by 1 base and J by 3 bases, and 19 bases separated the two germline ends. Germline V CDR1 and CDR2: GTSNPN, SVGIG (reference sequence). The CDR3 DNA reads TGTGCCTGGAGTGGGCGCCTGGGCGTGGGGGTCAATCAGCCCCAGCATTTT. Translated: CAWSGRLGVGVNQPQHF.

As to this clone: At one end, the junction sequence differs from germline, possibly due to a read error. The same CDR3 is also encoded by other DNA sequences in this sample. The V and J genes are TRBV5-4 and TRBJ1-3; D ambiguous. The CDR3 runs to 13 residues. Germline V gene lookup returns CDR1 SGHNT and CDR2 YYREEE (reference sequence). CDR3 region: CASSFRTGNTIYF. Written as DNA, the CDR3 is TGTGCCAGCAGCTTCCGAACTGGAAACACTATATATTTT.

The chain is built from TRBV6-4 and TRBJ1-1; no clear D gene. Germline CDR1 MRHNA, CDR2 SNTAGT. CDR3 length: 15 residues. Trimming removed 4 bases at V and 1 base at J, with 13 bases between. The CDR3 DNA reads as TGTGCCAGCAGTGCCTTGCCAAGACCGAACACTGAAGCTTTCTTT. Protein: CASSALPRPNTEAFF.

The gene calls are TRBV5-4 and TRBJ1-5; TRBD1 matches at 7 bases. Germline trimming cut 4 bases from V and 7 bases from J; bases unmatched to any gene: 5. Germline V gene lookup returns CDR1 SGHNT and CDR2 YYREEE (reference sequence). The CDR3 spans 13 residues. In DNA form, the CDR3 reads TGTGCCAGCAGCACCGACAGGGCCCAGCCCCAGCATTTT. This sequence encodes CASSTDRAQPQHF.

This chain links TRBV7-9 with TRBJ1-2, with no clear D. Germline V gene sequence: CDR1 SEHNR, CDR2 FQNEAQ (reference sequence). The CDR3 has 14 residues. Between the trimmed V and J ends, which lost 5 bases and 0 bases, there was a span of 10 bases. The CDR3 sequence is CASSRSTPNYGYTF. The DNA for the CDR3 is TGTGCCAGCAGCCGTTCGACACCTAACTATGGCTACACCTTC.

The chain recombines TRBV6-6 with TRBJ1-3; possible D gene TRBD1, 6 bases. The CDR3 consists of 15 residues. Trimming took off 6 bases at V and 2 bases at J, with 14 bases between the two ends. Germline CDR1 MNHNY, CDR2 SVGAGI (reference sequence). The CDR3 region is CASRTGHRTGNTIYF. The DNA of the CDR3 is TGTGCCAGCAGAACGGGACACAGAACTGGAAACACCATATATTTT.

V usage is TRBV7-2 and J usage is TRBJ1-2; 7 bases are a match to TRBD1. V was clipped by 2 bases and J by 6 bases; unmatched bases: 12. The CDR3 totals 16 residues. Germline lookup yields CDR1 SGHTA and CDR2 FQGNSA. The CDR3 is CASSLWLGQVKDGYTF. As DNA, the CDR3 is TGTGCCAGCAGCTTATGGCTCGGACAGGTTAAGGATGGCTACACCTTC.

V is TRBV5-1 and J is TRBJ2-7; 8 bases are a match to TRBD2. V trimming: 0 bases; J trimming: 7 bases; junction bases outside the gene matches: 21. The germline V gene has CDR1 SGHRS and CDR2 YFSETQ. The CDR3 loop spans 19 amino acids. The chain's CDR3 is CASSLGPGIRRAGAKEQYF. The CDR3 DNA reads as TGCGCCAGCAGCTTGGGGCCTGGTATTCGACGAGCGGGAGCGAAGGAGCAGTACTTC.

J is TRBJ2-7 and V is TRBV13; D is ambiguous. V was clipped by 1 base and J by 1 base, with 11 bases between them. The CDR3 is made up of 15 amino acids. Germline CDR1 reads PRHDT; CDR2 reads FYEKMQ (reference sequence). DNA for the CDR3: TGTGCCAGCAGCTTAGTGAGGTTCCTATCCTACGAGCAGTACTTC. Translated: CASSLVRFLSYEQYF. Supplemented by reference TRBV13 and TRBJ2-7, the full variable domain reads AAGVIQSPRHLIKEKRETATLKCYPIPRHDTVYWYQQGPGQDPQFLISFYEKMQSDKGSIPDRFSAQQFSDYHSELNMSSLELGDSALYFCASSLVRFLSYEQYFGPGTRLTVT.

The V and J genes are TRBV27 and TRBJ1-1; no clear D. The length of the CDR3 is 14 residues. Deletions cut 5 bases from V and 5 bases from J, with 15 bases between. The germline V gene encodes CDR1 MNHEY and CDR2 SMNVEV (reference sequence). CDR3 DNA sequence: TGTGCCAGCAGTCTGGTAGGGTCGAGGACTGAAGCTTTCTTT. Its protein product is CASSLVGSRTEAFF.

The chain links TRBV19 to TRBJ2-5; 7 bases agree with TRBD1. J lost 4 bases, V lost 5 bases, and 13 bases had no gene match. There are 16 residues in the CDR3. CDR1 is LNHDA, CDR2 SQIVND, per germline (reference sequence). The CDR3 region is CASSSEAWTGVETQYF. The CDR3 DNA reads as TGTGCCAGTAGTTCCGAGGCTTGGACAGGCGTAGAGACCCAGTACTTC.